A single sample gave rise to the 24 T cell receptor beta chains below, sequenced in a study of CD8 T cells in ankylosing spondylitis. A single record per CDR3 protein comes from TCRdb applying MiXCR to the 5' RACE reads. The sample records around 480,000 distinct CDR3 sequences, 17% being singletons. General study points: Ankylosing spondylitis blood seemed to carry a telltale TCR beta motif made of fewer than ten highly homologous variants.

No antigen is known for these receptors. Sequenced: blood, either unsorted or a sorted T cell fraction (not recorded which). The receptors derive from a male donor with ankylosing spondylitis.

This clonotype was counted only a few times. V gene TRBV12-3 or TRBV12-4 combines with J gene TRBJ2-5; 9 bases line up with TRBD1. V was clipped by 6 bases and J by 4 bases; unmatched bases: 6. The CDR3 totals 14 residues. The CDR3, as DNA: TGTGCCAGCAGACCTACAGGGGGCTTAGAGACCCAGTACTTC. Protein product: CASRPTGGLETQYF.

V and J are TRBV6-1 and TRBJ1-5; unclear D gene. The germline V gene encodes CDR1 MNHNS and CDR2 SASEGT. Trimming cost V 5 bases and J 0 bases, with 5 bases left between them. CDR3 size: 13 residues. DNA of the CDR3: TGTGCCAGCAGTACATATAGCAATCAGCCCCAGCATTTT. This encodes CASSTYSNQPQHF.

A few counts support this clonotype. The V gene is TRBV11-2, the J gene TRBJ2-1; D call uncertain. The CDR3 covers 14 residues. Trimming shortened V by 2 bases and J by 5 bases, and 10 bases separated the two germline ends. The germline gives CDR1 SGHAT, CDR2 FQNNGV. The chain's CDR3 is CASSLWGGNNEQFF. The CDR3 DNA follows: TGTGCCAGCAGCTTATGGGGTGGAAACAATGAGCAGTTCTTC.

The table lists this clonotype with a few counts. This chain links TRBV18 with TRBJ1-6; D gene uncertain. V shed 2 bases and J shed 7 bases, with 9 bases lying between them. Germline assignment: CDR1 KGHSH and CDR2 LQKENI. CDR3 length equals 14 residues. The CDR3 loop is CASSPETLNSPLHF. CDR3 coding DNA: TGTGCCAGCTCACCAGAAACTCTGAATTCACCCCTCCACTTT. Drawing the rest from reference TRBV18 and TRBJ1-6, the complete variable domain is NAGVMQNPRHLVRRRGQEARLRCSPMKGHSHVYWYRQLPEEGLKFMVYLQKENIIDESGMPKERFSAEFPKEGPSILRIQQVVRGDSAAYFCASSPETLNSPLHFGNGTRLTVT.

The chain uses TRBV6-1 and TRBJ2-7; a weak D match, TRBD2 (6 bases). Germline V gene data show CDR1 as MNHNS and CDR2 as SASEGT. The CDR3 is 15 residues long. V lost 2 bases and J 3 bases, leaving 14 bases between the germline ends. The CDR3 coding sequence is TGTGCCAGCAGTGAAAGGAGGGGTTTGTACTACGAGCAGTACTTC. As protein: CASSERRGLYYEQYF.

This clonotype was detected a few times. This chain joins TRBV12-3 or TRBV12-4 and TRBJ2-3, with 10 bases identical to TRBD1. V shed 5 bases, J shed 4 bases, and the junction held 9 bases outside the gene matches. This CDR3 comprises 16 residues. This CDR3 is CASSEGGTGVSDTQYF. The CDR3 coding sequence is TGTGCCAGCAGTGAAGGTGGGACAGGGGTGTCAGATACGCAGTATTTT.

Here the CDR3 reads CASSPPFGGANVLTF. CDR3 nucleotides: TGCGCCAGCAGCCCCCCTTTCGGTGGGGCCAACGTCCTGACTTTC. The chain employs TRBV5-1 and TRBJ2-6; D is undetermined. V gave up 4 bases and J gave up 3 bases, with 11 bases separating them. The germline V gene encodes CDR1 SGHRS and CDR2 YFSETQ. This CDR3 spans 15 amino acids.

The gene calls are TRBV6-1 and TRBJ2-3; D ambiguous. This CDR3 comprises 13 residues. V lost 7 bases, J lost 2 bases, and 10 bases lay in between. The germline CDR1 and CDR2 sequences are MNHNS and SASEGT. CDR3 loop: CASTELYTDTQYF. CDR3 coding DNA: TGTGCCAGCACGGAGCTTTACACAGATACGCAGTATTTT.

This clonotype has ten or more counts. V and J are TRBV20-1 and TRBJ1-2, with 7 bases identical to TRBD1. Unmatched junction bases numbered 5, after V lost 6 bases and J lost 4 bases. The CDR3 is made up of 12 amino acids. CDR1 is DFQATT and CDR2 is SNEGSKA in the germline V gene (reference sequence). CDR3 DNA sequence: TGCAGTGCCCGGGCAGGGGGCTATGGCTACACCTTC. Translated, it gives CSARAGGYGYTF.

V gene TRBV4-2 combines with J gene TRBJ2-7; tentatively, D is TRBD1 (5 bases). V shed 0 bases and J shed 0 bases, with 15 bases lying between them. Germline CDR1 reads LGHNA; CDR2 reads YNFKEQ. The CDR3 runs to 17 residues. CDR3: CASSQEWIRRDSYEQYF. The CDR3 nucleotides are TGTGCCAGCAGCCAAGAGTGGATCCGCAGGGACTCCTACGAGCAGTACTTC.

J is TRBJ1-6 and V is TRBV12-3 or TRBV12-4; D is unresolved. V lost 2 bases, J lost 7 bases, and 9 bases lay in between. The CDR3 has 14 amino acids. This CDR3 is CASSLNLNNSPLHF. CDR3 DNA sequence: TGTGCCAGCAGTTTAAACCTTAACAATTCACCCCTCCACTTT.

This clonotype has more than one count but fewer than ten. The chain links TRBV6-6 to TRBJ1-1; D possibly corresponds to TRBD1 (5 bases). CDR3 length equals 13 residues. The germline CDR1 and CDR2 sequences are MNHNY and SVGAGI (reference sequence). V lost 0 bases and J lost 7, with 9 bases in between. The CDR3, as DNA: TGTGCCAGCAGTTACTCCCGGGGGAGTGAAGCTTTCTTT. Translation: CASSYSRGSEAFF.

The genes are TRBV7-6 and TRBJ1-1; tentatively, D is TRBD1 (6 bases). CDR1 SGHVS and CDR2 FNYEAQ come from the germline V gene. The CDR3 loop spans 14 amino acids. Trimming left V 4 bases short and J 6 bases short, with 15 bases between. DNA of the CDR3: TGTGCCAGCAGCTCCTCAGGGGCAGGGGCTGAAGCTTTCTTT. Translated, it gives CASSSSGAGAEAFF.

This chain connects TRBV10-3 to TRBJ1-1; D is possibly TRBD1 (6 bases). CDR1 is ENHRY and CDR2 is SYGVKD in the germline V gene. The CDR3 sequence is 13 residues long. V was cut by 6 bases and J by 1 base, with 9 bases left in between. The CDR3 reads CAIRWTENTEAFF. The CDR3 DNA is TGTGCCATCAGATGGACAGAGAACACTGAAGCTTTCTTT.

The rearrangement uses TRBV28 and TRBJ2-5; D unclear. CDR3 length equals 15 residues. CDR1 and CDR2 (germline): MDHEN, SYDVKM. V lost 5 bases to trimming and J lost 3 bases, with 16 bases between them. CDR3 protein: CASSKPAGVEETQYF. The CDR3 DNA is TGTGCCAGCAGTAAACCAGCTGGGGTTGAAGAGACCCAGTACTTC.

V usage is TRBV29-1 and J usage is TRBJ1-4, with 8 bases lining up with TRBD1. Trimming at V came to 3 bases and at J to 8 bases, leaving 5 bases not matched to a gene. CDR3 length equals 13 residues. Germline CDR1 is SQVTM and CDR2 is ANQGSEA. In DNA form, the CDR3 reads TGCAGCGTTGATCGAGGACAGGGCGAAAAACTGTTTTTT. It is translated as CSVDRGQGEKLFF.

This clonotype was detected only a few times. V gene TRBV6-2 or TRBV6-3 combines with J gene TRBJ1-1; D possibly corresponds to TRBD1 (5 bases). The CDR3 consists of 15 residues. V lost 8 bases, J lost 0 bases, and 16 bases lay in between. The germline CDR1 and CDR2 sequences are MNHEY and SVGEGT. The CDR3 DNA reads as TGTGCCAGCCTACACCAGGGACGGATGAACACTGAAGCTTTCTTT. It is translated as CASLHQGRMNTEAFF.

The chain couples TRBV7-2 to TRBJ2-1; 13 positions agree with TRBD2. Trimming took 1 base from V and 12 from J; bases not matched to a gene: 9. Looked up from germline, CDR1 is SGHTA and CDR2 is FQGNSA. This CDR3 contains 16 residues. The DNA of the CDR3 is TGTGCCAGCAGCTTAGTTGGACTAGCGGGGGTTCCGGGGCAGTTCTTC. Its protein is CASSLVGLAGVPGQFF.

J is TRBJ1-1 and V is TRBV18; a possible D gene is TRBD1 (5 bases). CDR1 and CDR2 (germline): KGHSH, LQKENI. This CDR3 is built from 15 residues. Trimming left V 3 bases short and J 4 bases short, with 15 bases between. The CDR3 sequence is CASSPQKTGTTEAFF. For the CDR3, the DNA is TGTGCCAGCTCACCTCAAAAGACGGGGACCACTGAAGCTTTCTTT.

This clonotype was seen a few times. The chain employs TRBV3-1 and TRBJ2-7; 8 bases are a match to TRBD2. J lost 3 bases, V lost 4 bases, and 5 bases had no gene match. The length of the CDR3 is 14 residues. The germline CDR1 and CDR2 sequences are LGHDT and YNNKEL (reference sequence). CDR3 protein: CASSRSGSIYEQYF. The CDR3 nucleotides read TGTGCCAGCAGCCGGAGCGGGAGTATCTACGAGCAGTACTTC.

Only a few counts were recorded for this clonotype. V and J are TRBV10-3 and TRBJ2-3, with D possibly being TRBD1 or TRBD2 (5 bases each). Trimming took 0 bases from V and 3 from J, leaving 10 bases between them. CDR3 length: 15 amino acids. Per germline, CDR1 ENHRY and CDR2 SYGVKD. CDR3 protein: CAISESDWGTDTQYF. The CDR3 bases are TGTGCCATCAGTGAGTCGGACTGGGGGACAGATACGCAGTATTTT.

The rearrangement links TRBV7-9 to TRBJ2-1; 8 bases align to TRBD1. The V gene end was trimmed by 2 bases and the J gene end by 5 bases; junction bases not matched to a gene: 5. The CDR3 extends over 15 amino acids. Looked up from germline, CDR1 is SEHNR and CDR2 is FQNEAQ (reference sequence). The DNA of the CDR3 is TGTGCCAGCAGCTTAAAAGGGACAGGAGACAATGAGCAGTTCTTC. Its translation: CASSLKGTGDNEQFF.

The gene calls are TRBV7-9 and TRBJ2-1; D is undetermined. The length of the CDR3 is 12 residues. Trimming removed 5 bases from V and 12 bases from J, with 14 bases in between. Germline V gives CDR1 SEHNR, CDR2 FQNEAQ (reference sequence). CDR3 sequence reads: CASSPQEYGQFF. CDR3 nucleotides: TGTGCCAGCAGCCCCCAGGAGTATGGGCAGTTCTTC.

The chain links TRBV12-3 or TRBV12-4 to TRBJ1-1; weak D call: TRBD1 (5 bases). Trimming removed 2 bases at V and 2 bases at J, with 9 bases between. The CDR3 totals 14 residues. The CDR3 DNA sequence: TGTGCCAGCAGTTTATCCGACAGAAACACTGAAGCTTTCTTT. Translating it yields CASSLSDRNTEAFF.